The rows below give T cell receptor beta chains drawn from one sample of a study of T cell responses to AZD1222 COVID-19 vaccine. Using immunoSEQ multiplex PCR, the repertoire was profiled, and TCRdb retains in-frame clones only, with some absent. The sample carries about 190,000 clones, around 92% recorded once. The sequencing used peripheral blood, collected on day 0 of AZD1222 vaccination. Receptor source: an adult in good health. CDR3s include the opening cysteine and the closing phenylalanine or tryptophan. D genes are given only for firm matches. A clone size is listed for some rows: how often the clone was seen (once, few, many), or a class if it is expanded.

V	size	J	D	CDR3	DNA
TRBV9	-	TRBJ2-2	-	CASSVVGHLTGELFF	TGTGCCAGCAGCGTAGTTGGCCATCTCACCGGGGAGCTGTTTTTT
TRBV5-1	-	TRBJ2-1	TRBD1	CASSLFPRLWGQGSSDEQFF	TGCGCCAGCAGCTTGTTTCCCCGCCTATGGGGACAGGGTTCGTCTGATGAGCAGTTCTTC
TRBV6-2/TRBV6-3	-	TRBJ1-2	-	CASSYTETANGYTF	TGTGCCAGCAGTTACACCGAGACAGCAAATGGCTACACCTTC
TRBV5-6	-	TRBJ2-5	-	CASSLGVGTNYF	TGTGCCAGCAGCTTGGGGGTCGGGACAAACTACTTC
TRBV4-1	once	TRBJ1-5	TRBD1	CASSQGTGGSSNQPQHF	TGCGCCAGCAGCCAAGGAACAGGGGGCAGTAGCAATCAGCCCCAGCATTTT
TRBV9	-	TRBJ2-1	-	CASSVGGTRNNEQFF	TGTGCCAGCAGCGTAGGAGGGACCAGGAACAATGAGCAGTTCTTC
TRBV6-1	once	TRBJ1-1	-	CASSESRTPGRNTEAFF	TGTGCCAGCAGTGAAAGTCGGACACCAGGGCGAAACACTGAAGCTTTCTTT
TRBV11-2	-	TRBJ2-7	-	CASSPWNTYEQYF	TGTGCCAGCAGCCCCTGGAACACCTACGAGCAGTACTTC
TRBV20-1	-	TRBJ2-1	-	CSASAWGVHEQFF	TGCAGTGCTAGTGCTTGGGGGGTCCATGAGCAGTTCTTC
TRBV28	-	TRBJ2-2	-	CASISPMGRANTGELFF	TGTGCCAGCATCTCCCCGATGGGTCGAGCGAACACCGGGGAGCTGTTTTTT
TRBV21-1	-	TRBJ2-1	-	CASSAPGGSSYNEQFF	TGTGCCAGCAGCGCACCAGGGGGGAGCTCCTACAATGAGCAGTTCTTC
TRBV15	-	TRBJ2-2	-	CATSRGSGELFF	TGTGCCACCAGCAGAGGGTCCGGGGAGCTGTTTTTT
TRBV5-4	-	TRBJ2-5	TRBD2	CASSRGTSGSGETQYF	TGTGCCAGCAGCAGAGGGACTAGCGGGAGCGGAGAGACCCAGTACTTC
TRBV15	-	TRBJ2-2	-	CATSRRDTSRELFF	TGTGCCACCAGCAGGAGGGACACTTCACGGGAGCTGTTTTTT
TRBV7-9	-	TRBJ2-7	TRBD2	CASSLEGLRGNEQYF	TGTGCCAGCAGCTTAGAGGGACTAAGGGGTAACGAGCAGTACTTC
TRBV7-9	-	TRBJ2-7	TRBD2	CASSTRTSGSISYEQYF	TGTGCCAGCAGCACACGGACTAGCGGGAGTATCTCCTACGAGCAGTACTTC
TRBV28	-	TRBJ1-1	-	CASRPAQFPEAFF	TGTGCCAGCAGACCCGCACAGTTCCCTGAAGCTTTCTTT
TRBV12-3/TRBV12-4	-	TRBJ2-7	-	CASSLRSGSEQYF	TGTGCCAGCAGTTTAAGGTCAGGGAGCGAGCAGTACTTC
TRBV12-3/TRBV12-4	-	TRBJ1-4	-	CATTSDTNEKLFF	TGTGCCACCACCAGCGACACTAATGAAAAACTGTTTTTT
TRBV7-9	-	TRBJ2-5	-	CASSRGASETQYF	TGTGCCAGCAGCCGGGGGGCGTCGGAGACCCAGTACTTC
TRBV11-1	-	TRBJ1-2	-	CASSWTDNYGYTF	TGTGCCAGCAGCTGGACAGATAACTATGGCTACACCTTC
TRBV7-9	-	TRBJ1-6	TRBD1	CASRGTGGNSPLHF	TGTGCCAGCAGGGGGACAGGCGGTAATTCACCCCTCCACTTT
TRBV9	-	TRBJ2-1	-	CASSGSRDIYNEQFF	TGTGCCAGCAGCGGGTCGAGGGATATCTACAATGAGCAGTTCTTC
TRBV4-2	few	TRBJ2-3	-	CASSSLGPGQTQYF	TGTGCCAGCAGCTCCCTGGGTCCTGGGCAAACGCAGTATTTT
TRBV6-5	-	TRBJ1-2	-	CASSPGQLYGYTF	TGTGCCAGCAGTCCCGGACAGCTCTATGGCTACACCTTC
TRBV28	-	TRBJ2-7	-	CASSSNGGWAVF	TGTGCCAGCAGCTCGAACGGGGGTTGGGCCGTCTTC
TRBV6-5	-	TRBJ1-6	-	CASTGELAYNSPLHF	TGTGCCAGCACGGGGGAGTTAGCCTATAATTCACCCCTCCACTTT
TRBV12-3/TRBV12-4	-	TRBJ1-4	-	CASSFLTYEKLFF	TGTGCCAGCAGCTTTTTGACCTATGAAAAGCTGTTTTTT
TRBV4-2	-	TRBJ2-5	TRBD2	CASSPGEGQETQYF	TGTGCCAGCAGCCCCGGGGAGGGGCAAGAGACCCAGTACTTC
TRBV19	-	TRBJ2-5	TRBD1	CASSIVQGAGETQYF	TGTGCCAGTAGTATAGTCCAGGGGGCAGGGGAGACCCAGTACTTC
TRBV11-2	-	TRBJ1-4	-	CASRKSVLGNEKLFF	TGTGCCAGCAGGAAAAGCGTGCTCGGCAATGAAAAACTGTTTTTT
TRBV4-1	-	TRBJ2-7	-	CASSQDTEEATTSYEQYF	TGCGCCAGCAGCCAAGATACAGAAGAGGCTACCACATCCTACGAGCAGTACTTC
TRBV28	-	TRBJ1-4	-	CASSPRPGRLNEKLFF	TGTGCCAGCAGCCCACGACCGGGCAGGTTAAATGAAAAACTGTTTTTT
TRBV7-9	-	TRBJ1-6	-	CASSLSHVDGYNSPLHF	TGTGCCAGCAGCTTATCCCACGTTGACGGCTATAATTCACCCCTCCACTTT
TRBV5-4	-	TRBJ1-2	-	CASSLRQTMYGYTF	TGTGCCAGCAGCCTGAGACAGACTATGTATGGCTACACCTTC
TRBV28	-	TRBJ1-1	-	CASRGRQTVEAFF	TGTGCCAGCAGGGGGCGCCAAACAGTTGAAGCTTTCTTT
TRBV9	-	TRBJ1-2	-	CASSVGGGGRGYTF	TGTGCCAGCAGCGTAGGAGGGGGAGGCCGGGGCTACACCTTC
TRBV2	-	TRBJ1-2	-	CASSEGRNYGYTF	TGTGCCAGCAGTGAGGGCAGAAACTATGGCTACACCTTC
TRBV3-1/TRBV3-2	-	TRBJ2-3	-	CASSLGSATDTQYF	TGTGCCAGCAGTTTGGGTAGTGCCACAGATACGCAGTATTTT
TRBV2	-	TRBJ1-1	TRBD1	CASTSGTGAREAFF	TGTGCCAGCACCTCCGGGACAGGGGCGAGGGAAGCTTTCTTT
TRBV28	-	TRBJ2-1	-	CASNRGNEQFF	TGTGCCAGCAACCGGGGGAATGAGCAGTTCTTC
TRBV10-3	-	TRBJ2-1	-	CAISESPSGNSNEQFF	TGTGCCATCAGTGAGTCGCCAAGCGGAAATTCCAATGAGCAGTTCTTC
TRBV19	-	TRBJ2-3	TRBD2	CASRTGGSDTQYF	TGTGCCAGTAGGACGGGGGGTTCAGATACGCAGTATTTT